What follows describes a single TCR beta chain. This clonotype appeared a few times. This receptor's antigen is unknown. Base qualities were left out, and no much larger clone turns up one base away. Stable Graves' hyperthyroidism was defined as the absence of progression to ophthalmopathy over 18 months of follow-up. Hyperthyroidism patients were aged 18 to 65 years and newly diagnosed, with disease duration of less than 2 months. Patients with uncontrolled infections, other autoimmune diseases, pregnancy or lactation were excluded. Diagnoses relied on clinical symptoms, serum thyroxine and TRAb, thyroid ultrasound and orbital computed tomography. Ficoll-Paque density gradient centrifugation was used to isolate PBMCs from around 10 ml of fresh peripheral blood. Total RNA was extracted using Trizol reagent, and RNA quality was assessed on an Agilent 2100 Bioanalyzer. The TCR beta CDR3 regions were amplified from RNA transcripts. The TCR CDR3 was subjected to a first round of RT-PCR using the HTBI primer set and the Qiagen OneStep RT-PCR kit. The libraries were constructed in a second round of multiplex PCR and then size-selected and purified. Paired-end sequencing of the libraries was performed with 100 bp reads on an Illumina HiSeq2000. On the study's bioinformatics: SOAPnuke was used to process the raw data, removing reads that contained adapters or uncalled bases, had a mean Phred below 15, or lacked an exact match to the constant primer or identifier. COPE v1.2.5 was used to merge high-quality paired reads, and clonotypes were defined as unique nucleotide sequences. MiTCR v1.1 was used to align the clonotypes against IMGT TRBV, TRBD and TRBJ reference segments. Analysis was restricted to V-J combinations with a frequency above 0.0001, which covered 98% to 99.2% of repertoires. A TCS score was defined as the ratio between F50 (clonal expansion) and ExV (chaos), using BLOSUM62-based TCRdist between CDR3 peptides within each V-J. Welch's t-statistics and random forest reduced several hundred V-J features to around 14, which were used in a naive Bayes classifier (R e1071). Thyroid-blood repertoire similarity was quantified with the Morisita-Horn index. TCRdb reanalyzed the raw reads on its own, using fastp at Q25 for trimming and MiXCR for clone calling, and kept in-frame beta chains. Rows merge per CDR3 protein into single entries with the most common DNA and genes. It is TCRdb's table, rather than the study itself, that gives the V and J calls and clone size. The sample profile shows around 760,000 distinct CDR3 sequences; 35% of them were found once. The ten largest account for less than 40% of the sample.

V is reduced by 4 bases and J by 1 base, leaving a spacing of 5 bases between them. The CDR3 measures 12 amino acids from cysteine to phenylalanine. Only CDR3 DNA is held: 36 bases, read in frame from base 1. Reading the germline V gene gives CDR1 SGHAT and CDR2 FQNNGV. The entry originates in a study of T cells in Graves' hyperthyroidism and ophthalmopathy (dated by TCRdb to between 2018 and 2021). For context, the study as a whole: Peripheral blood samples were taken at the time of initial diagnosis, prior to any treatment. A discovery cohort of about 95 patients, approximately 45 with Graves' ophthalmopathy and 57 with stable Graves' hyperthyroidism, was used to find distinguishing TCR V-J signatures. Whether ophthalmopathy could be predicted prospectively was tested in an independent validation cohort made up of approximately 19 hyperthyroidism patients plus 17 patients who later progressed to ophthalmopathy. The 100 discovery patients were randomly split 7:3 into training and test sets. The study also compared thyroid tissue and blood T-cell repertoires from about 6 Graves' hyperthyroidism patients. After blood sampling, hyperthyroidism patients were treated with methimazole at a starting dose of 30 mg daily, and ophthalmopathy patients were treated with high-dose intravenous methylprednisolone. TCR Vbeta CDR3 sequencing of around 130 peripheral blood samples (roughly 41 ophthalmopathy, about 74 hyperthyroidism and approximately 17 progressor patients) is reported in the paper. What the study reported, not specific to this receptor: A model built on a 13 V-J signature distinguished ophthalmopathy from stable hyperthyroidism, reaching about 89% sensitivity and around 82% specificity in cross-validation and 80%/75% in testing. Most expanded thyroid clonotypes (frequency above 0.001) were also detected in blood, a finding suggesting that blood repertoires may reflect thyroid immune responses. No statistical method was used to fix the sample size in advance, and group allocation was not hidden from the investigators. During validation, the model predicted progression to ophthalmopathy a median of about 6.3 months ahead of onset, with approximately 70% sensitivity and 72.22% specificity.

The chain links TRBV11-2 with TRBJ2-7; the D gene cannot be resolved reliably. This receptor was taken from a woman aged 40 to 50 with Graves' hyperthyroidism. The source material was blood. The CDR3 reads CASSSASYEQYF. The nucleotides are TGTGCCAGCAGCTCCGCTTCCTACGAGCAGTACTTC.